This TCR beta chain was sequenced in a study of T-cell reconstitution after alpha-beta-depleted transplantation in children. TCRbeta library preparation incorporated unique molecular identifiers. Each CDR3 protein gets one entry after TCRdb re-called the PCR reads with MiXCR. The repertoire holds a few hundred thousand distinct CDR3 sequences, 13% seen once, with approximately 4.2% in the top ten. In the case of this clonotype: At one boundary the junction diverges from the germline segment, which might be a read error.

The CDR3 covers 12 residues. CDR1 LNHNV and CDR2 YYDKDF come from the germline V gene (reference sequence). The sample in question was PBMCs, obtained from the stem cell graft. This TCR was sampled from a human donor who donated a stem cell graft to a child with Fanconi anemia. The J gene is TRBJ2-2, the V gene TRBV15; unclear D gene. CDR3 DNA: TGTGCCGCCAGCAGAGATTCGAGGAAGCTGTTTTTT. Translation: CAASRDSRKLFF.